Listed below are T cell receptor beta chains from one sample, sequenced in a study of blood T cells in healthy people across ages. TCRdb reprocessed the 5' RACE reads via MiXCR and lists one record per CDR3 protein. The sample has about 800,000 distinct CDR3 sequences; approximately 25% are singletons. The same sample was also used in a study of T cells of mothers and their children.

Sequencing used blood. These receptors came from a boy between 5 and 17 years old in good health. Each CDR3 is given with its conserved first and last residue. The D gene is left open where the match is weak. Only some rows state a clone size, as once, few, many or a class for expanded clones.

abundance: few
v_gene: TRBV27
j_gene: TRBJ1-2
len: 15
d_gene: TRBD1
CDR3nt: TGTGCCAGCAGTCCACGGGACAGGGCTGTCTATGGCTACACCTTC
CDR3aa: CASSPRDRAVYGYTF

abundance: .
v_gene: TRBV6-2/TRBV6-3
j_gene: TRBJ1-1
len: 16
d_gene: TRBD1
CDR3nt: TGTGCCAGCAGTTACTTTCCGGGACAGATGAACACTGAAGCTTTCTTT
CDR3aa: CASSYFPGQMNTEAFF

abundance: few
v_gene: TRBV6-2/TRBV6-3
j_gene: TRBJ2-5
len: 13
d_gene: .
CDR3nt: TGTGCCAGCAGTTACCGGACTACAGAGACCCAGTACTTC
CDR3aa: CASSYRTTETQYF

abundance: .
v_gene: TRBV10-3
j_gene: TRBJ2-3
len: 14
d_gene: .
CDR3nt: TGTGCCATCAGTGACCTACTAGCCACAGATACGCAGTATTTT
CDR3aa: CAISDLLATDTQYF

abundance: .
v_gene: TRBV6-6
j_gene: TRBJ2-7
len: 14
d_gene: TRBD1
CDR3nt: TGTGCCAGTAGTTCGGGACAGAGTTTATACGAGCAGTACTTC
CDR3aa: CASSSGQSLYEQYF

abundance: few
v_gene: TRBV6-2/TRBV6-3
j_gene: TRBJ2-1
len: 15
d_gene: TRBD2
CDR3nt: TGTGCCAGCAGGAGTAGCGGGAAATTGGGGAATGAGCAGTTCTTC
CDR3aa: CASRSSGKLGNEQFF

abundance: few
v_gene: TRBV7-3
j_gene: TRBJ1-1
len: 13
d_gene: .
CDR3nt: TGTGCCAGCAGCTTACCGGGACATGGGGAAGCTTTCTTT
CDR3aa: CASSLPGHGEAFF

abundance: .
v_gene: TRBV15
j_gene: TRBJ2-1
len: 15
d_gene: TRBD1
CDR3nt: TGTGCCACCAGCAGAGATGGGACAGGTTACAATGAGCAGTTCTTC
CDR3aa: CATSRDGTGYNEQFF

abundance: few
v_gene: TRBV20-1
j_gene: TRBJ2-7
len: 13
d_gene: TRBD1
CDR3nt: TGCAGTGTCACCGGGACAGGGCGCTACGAGCAGTACTTC
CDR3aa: CSVTGTGRYEQYF

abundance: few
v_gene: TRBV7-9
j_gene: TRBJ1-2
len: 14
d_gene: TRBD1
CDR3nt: TGTGCCAGCAGCTTAGCGGAGGGGACAGGGGGCTACACCTTC
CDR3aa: CASSLAEGTGGYTF

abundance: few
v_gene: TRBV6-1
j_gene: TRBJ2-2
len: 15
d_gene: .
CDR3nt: TGTGCCAGCAAATGGTCAATTACAGACCGCGGGGAGCTGTTTTTT
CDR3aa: CASKWSITDRGELFF

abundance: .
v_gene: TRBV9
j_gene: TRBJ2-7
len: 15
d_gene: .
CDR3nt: TGTGCCAGCAGCGTGGACGGGTCTCGCCCCTTCGAGCAGTACTTC
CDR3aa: CASSVDGSRPFEQYF

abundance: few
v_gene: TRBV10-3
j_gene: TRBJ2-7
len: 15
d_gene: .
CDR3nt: TGTGCCATCAGTGAGAGGGGGGCGCCCACGGACGAGCAGTACTTC
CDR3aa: CAISERGAPTDEQYF

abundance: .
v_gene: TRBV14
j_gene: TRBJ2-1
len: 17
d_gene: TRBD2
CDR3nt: TGTGCCAGCAGCCCAAGAATCGGGCGGGGGGCTTACAATGAGCAGTTCTTC
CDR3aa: CASSPRIGRGAYNEQFF

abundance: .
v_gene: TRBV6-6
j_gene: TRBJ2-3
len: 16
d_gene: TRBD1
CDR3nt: TGTGCCAGCAGTTACTCGACAGGGAGTGGCACAGATGCGCAGTATTTT
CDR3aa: CASSYSTGSGTDAQYF

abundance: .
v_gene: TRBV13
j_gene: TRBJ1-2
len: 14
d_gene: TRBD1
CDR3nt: TGTGCCAGCAGAATGCAGGGACAGGGCCGGGGCTACACCTTC
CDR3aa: CASRMQGQGRGYTF

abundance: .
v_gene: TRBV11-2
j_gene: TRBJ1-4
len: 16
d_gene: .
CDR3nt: TGTGCCAACAGCTTTGGGCACGCCTCCGGACGCGAAAAACTGTTTTTT
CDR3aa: CANSFGHASGREKLFF

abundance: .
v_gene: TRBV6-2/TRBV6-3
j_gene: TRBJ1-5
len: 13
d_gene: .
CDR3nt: TGTGCCAGCAGTTATTGGGGTTATGAGCCCCAGCATTTT
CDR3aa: CASSYWGYEPQHF

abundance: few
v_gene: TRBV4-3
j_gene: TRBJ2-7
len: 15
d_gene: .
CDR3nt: TGCGCCAGCAGCCAAGACAGCGACCTAGGGTACGAGCAGTACTTC
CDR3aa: CASSQDSDLGYEQYF

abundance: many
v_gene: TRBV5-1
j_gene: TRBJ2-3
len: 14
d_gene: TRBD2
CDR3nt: TGCGCCAGCAGCTTGCGGGGGGGCTTAGATACGCAGTATTTT
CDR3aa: CASSLRGGLDTQYF

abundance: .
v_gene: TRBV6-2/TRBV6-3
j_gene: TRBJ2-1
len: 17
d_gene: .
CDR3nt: TGTGCCAGCAGTTACTCGATACAGACAAGTTCCTACAATGAGCAGTTCTTC
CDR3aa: CASSYSIQTSSYNEQFF

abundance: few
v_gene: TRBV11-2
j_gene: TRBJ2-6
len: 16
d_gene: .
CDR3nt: TGTGCCAGCAGCTTAGCTGGGAAGGCTGGGGCCAACGTCCTGACTTTC
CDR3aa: CASSLAGKAGANVLTF

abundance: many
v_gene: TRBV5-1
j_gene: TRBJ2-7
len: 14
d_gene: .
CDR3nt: TGCGCCAGCAGCTTGGTCCCCGGGACCTACGAGCAGTACTTC
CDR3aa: CASSLVPGTYEQYF

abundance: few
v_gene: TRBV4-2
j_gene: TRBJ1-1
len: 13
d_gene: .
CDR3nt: TGTGCCAGCAGCCAACAGGAGAACACTGAAGCTTTCTTT
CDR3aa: CASSQQENTEAFF

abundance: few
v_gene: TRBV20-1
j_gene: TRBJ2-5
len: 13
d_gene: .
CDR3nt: TGCAGTGCTAGAGATTTTTCAGCGGAGACCCAGTACTTC
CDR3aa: CSARDFSAETQYF

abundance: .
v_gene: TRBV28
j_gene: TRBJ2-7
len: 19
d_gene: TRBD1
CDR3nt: TGTGCCAGCAGCGAAACCGGGACAGGGGGCATTAGGGGCTACTACGAGCAGTACTTC
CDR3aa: CASSETGTGGIRGYYEQYF

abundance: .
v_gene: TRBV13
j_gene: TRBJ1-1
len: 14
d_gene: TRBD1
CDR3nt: TGTGCCAGCAGCTCAACAGGGGGCTGGACTGAAGCTTTCTTT
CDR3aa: CASSSTGGWTEAFF

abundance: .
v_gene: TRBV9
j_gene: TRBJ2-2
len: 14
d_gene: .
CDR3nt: TGTGCCAGTGGACAGCGTACGAACACCGGGGAGCTGTTTTTT
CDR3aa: CASGQRTNTGELFF

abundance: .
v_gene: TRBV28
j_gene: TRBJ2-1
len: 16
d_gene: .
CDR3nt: TGTGCTAGCCGAAGATACAGGGCCGCAACCTACAATGAGCAGTTCTTC
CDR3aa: CASRRYRAATYNEQFF

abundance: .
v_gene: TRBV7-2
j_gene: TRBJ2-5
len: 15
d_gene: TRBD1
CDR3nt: TGTGCCAGCAGCCCGACAGGGGGGATCTTGGAGACCCAGTACTTC
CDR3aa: CASSPTGGILETQYF

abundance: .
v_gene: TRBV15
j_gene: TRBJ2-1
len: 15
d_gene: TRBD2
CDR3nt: TGTGCCACCAGCAGACTAGCGGGGGGTGGGGATGAGCAGTTCTTC
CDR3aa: CATSRLAGGGDEQFF

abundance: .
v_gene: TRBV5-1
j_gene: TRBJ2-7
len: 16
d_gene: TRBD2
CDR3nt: TGCGCCAGCAGCTCGAACACGGGGGGGCGCGCCTACGAGCAGTACTTC
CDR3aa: CASSSNTGGRAYEQYF

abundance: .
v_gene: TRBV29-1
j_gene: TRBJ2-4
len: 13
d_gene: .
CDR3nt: TGCAGCGTGGTGGAGGGGACCAAAAACATTCAGTACTTC
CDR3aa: CSVVEGTKNIQYF

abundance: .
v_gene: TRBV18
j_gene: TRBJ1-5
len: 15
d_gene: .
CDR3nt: TGTGCCAGCTCACCAATGGCAGGGGAGGATCAGCCCCAGCATTTT
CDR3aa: CASSPMAGEDQPQHF

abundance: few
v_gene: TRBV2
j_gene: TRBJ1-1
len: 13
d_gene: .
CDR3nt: TGTGCCAGCAGTGAAGCAGAGAACACTGAAGCTTTCTTT
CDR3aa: CASSEAENTEAFF

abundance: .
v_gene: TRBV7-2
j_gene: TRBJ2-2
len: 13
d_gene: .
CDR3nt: TGTGCCAGCATCCGGCAGAACACCGGGGAGCTGTTTTTT
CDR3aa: CASIRQNTGELFF

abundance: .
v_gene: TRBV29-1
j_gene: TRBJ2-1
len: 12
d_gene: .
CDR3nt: TGCAGCGGAGCGTTCTGGGACAATGAGCAGTTCTTC
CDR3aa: CSGAFWDNEQFF

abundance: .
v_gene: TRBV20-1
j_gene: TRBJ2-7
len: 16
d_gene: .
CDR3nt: TGCAGTGCTAGAGATTTGGGGATGGGCTCCACCCACGAGCAGTACTTC
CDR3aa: CSARDLGMGSTHEQYF

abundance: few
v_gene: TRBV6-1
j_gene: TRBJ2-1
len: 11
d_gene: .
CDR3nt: TGTGCCACCCGACCCTACAATGAGCAGTTCTTC
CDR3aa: CATRPYNEQFF

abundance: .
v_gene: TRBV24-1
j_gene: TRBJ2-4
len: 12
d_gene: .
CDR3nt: TGTGCCACCAGTGATTTGAATGACGTTCAGTACTTC
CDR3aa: CATSDLNDVQYF

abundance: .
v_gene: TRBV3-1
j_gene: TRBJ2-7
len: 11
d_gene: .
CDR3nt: TGTGCCAGCAGCCAAGATGTTGAGCAGTACTTC
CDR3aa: CASSQDVEQYF

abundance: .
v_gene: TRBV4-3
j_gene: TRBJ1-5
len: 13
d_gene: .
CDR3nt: TGCGCCAGCAGCCAAGATCTAGGTCTGCCCCAGCATTTT
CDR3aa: CASSQDLGLPQHF

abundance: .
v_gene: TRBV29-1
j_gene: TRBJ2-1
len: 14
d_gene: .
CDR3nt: TGCAGCGTCCAAGGGGGGGTAATTCGGAATGAGCAGTTCTTC
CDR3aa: CSVQGGVIRNEQFF

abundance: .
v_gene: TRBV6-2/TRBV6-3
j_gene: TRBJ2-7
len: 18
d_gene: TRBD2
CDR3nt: TGTGCCAGCAGCCCGGGACTAGCGGGGGGCAAACTCTCCTACGAGCAGTACTTC
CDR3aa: CASSPGLAGGKLSYEQYF

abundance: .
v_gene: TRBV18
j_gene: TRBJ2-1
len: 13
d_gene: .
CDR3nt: TGTGCCAGCTCACCAAACAGGCGTGATGAGCAGTTCTTC
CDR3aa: CASSPNRRDEQFF

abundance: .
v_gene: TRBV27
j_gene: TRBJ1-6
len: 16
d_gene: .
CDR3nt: TGTGCCAGCAGTTTATCGGGCGGCTCCTATAATTCACCCCTCCACTTT
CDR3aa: CASSLSGGSYNSPLHF

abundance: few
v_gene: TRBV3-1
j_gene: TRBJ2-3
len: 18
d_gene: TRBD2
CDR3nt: TGTGCCAGCAGCCCGCTTCTTTGGCGGGAGAATGGCACAGATACGCAGTATTTT
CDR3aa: CASSPLLWRENGTDTQYF

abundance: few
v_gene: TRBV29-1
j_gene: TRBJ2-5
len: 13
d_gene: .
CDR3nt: TGCAGCGTTGACCCCCGGGGCGAAGAGACCCAGTACTTC
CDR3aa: CSVDPRGEETQYF

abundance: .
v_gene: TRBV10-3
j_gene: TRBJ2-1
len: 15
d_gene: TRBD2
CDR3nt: TGTGCCATCAGTGATCCCGGGGGGGGCTACAATGAGCAGTTCTTC
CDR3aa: CAISDPGGGYNEQFF

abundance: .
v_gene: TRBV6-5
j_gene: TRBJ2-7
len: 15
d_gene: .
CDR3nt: TGTGCCAGCAGTCGAGGGACAAGGGGTTCCTACGAGCAGTACTTC
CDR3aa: CASSRGTRGSYEQYF

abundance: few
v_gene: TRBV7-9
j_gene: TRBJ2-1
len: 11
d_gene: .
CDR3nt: TGTGCCAGCGGCCTTTACAATGAGCAGTTCTTC
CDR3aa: CASGLYNEQFF

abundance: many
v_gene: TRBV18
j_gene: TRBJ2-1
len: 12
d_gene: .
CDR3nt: TGTGCCAGCAGCCCCGTCTACAATGAGCAGTTCTTC
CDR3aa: CASSPVYNEQFF

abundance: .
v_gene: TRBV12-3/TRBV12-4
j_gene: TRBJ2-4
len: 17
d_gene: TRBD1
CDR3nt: TGTGCCAGCAGGGGACAGGGATCGTTTAGGGCCAAAAACATTCAGTACTTC
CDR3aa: CASRGQGSFRAKNIQYF

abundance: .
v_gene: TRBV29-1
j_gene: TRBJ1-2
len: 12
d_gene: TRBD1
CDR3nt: TGCAGCGGTCGGGACAGCAACTATGGCTACACCTTC
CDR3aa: CSGRDSNYGYTF

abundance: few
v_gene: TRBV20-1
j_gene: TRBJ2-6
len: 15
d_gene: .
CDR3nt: TGCAGTGCTAGAGTTGCGAGCTCTGGGGCCAACGTCCTGACTTTC
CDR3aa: CSARVASSGANVLTF

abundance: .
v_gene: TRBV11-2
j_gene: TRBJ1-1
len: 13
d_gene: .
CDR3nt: TGTGCCAGCAGCTTCCAAGAGGGCACTGAAGCTTTCTTT
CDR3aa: CASSFQEGTEAFF

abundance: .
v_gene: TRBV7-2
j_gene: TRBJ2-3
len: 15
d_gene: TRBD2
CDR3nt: TGTGCCAGCAGCTTCGCGGGAGTGGCCACAGATACGCAGTATTTT
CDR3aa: CASSFAGVATDTQYF

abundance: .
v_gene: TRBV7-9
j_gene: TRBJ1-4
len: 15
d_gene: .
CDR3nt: TGTGCCAGCAGTACTGGAACACAGGGATTTGAAAAACTGTTTTTT
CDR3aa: CASSTGTQGFEKLFF